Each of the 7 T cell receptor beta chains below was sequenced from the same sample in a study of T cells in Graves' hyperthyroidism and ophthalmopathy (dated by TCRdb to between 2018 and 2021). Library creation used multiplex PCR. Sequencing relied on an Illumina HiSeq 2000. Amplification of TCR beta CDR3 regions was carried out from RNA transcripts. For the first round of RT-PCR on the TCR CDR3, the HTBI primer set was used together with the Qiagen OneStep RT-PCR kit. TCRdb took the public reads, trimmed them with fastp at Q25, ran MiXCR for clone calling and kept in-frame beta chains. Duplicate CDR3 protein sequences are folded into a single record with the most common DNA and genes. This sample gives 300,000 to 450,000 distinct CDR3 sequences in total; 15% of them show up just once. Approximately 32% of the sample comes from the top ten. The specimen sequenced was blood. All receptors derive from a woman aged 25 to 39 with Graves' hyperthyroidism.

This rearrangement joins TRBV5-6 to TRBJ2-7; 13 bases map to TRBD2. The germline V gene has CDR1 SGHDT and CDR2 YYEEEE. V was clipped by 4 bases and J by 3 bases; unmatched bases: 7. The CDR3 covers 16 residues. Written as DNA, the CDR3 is TGTGCCAGCAGCCCGGCGGGGACTAGCGGGAACTACGAGCAGTACTTC. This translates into CASSPAGTSGNYEQYF.

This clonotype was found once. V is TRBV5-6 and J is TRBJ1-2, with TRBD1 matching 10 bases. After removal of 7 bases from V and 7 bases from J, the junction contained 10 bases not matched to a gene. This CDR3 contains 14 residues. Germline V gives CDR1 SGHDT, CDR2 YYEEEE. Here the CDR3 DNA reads TGTGCCAGCTCACCTCCGGGACAGGGGACTGGCTACACCTTC. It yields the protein CASSPPGQGTGYTF.

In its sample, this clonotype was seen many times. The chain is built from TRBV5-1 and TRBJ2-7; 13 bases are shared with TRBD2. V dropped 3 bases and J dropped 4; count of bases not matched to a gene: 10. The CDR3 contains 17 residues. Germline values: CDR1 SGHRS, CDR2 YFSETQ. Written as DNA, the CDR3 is TGCGCCAGCAGCTCCCCCAAAAGGACTAGCGGGAGTTACGAGCAGTACTTC. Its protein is CASSSPKRTSGSYEQYF.

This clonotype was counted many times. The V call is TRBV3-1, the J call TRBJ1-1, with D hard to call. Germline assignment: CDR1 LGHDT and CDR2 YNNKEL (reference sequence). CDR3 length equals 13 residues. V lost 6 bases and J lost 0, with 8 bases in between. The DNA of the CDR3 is TGTGCCAGCAGTCTTAAGATGAACACTGAAGCTTTCTTT. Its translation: CASSLKMNTEAFF.

As DNA, the CDR3 is TGTGCCAGCAGTTCGACCGGGACAGGGTTGGAGACCCAGTACTTC. Translating gives CASSSTGTGLETQYF. V gene TRBV28 combines with J gene TRBJ2-5; TRBD1 matches at 9 bases. The junction had 8 bases not matched to a gene; V was cut back by 4 bases and J by 5 bases. The CDR3 runs 15 residues. Germline loops: CDR1 MDHEN, CDR2 SYDVKM.

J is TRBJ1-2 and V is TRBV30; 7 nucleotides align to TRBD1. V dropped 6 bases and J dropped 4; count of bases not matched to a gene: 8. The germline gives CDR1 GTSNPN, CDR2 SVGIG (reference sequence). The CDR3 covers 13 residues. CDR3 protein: CACRGDSPYGYTF. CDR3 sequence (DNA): TGTGCCTGCCGGGGGGACAGTCCCTATGGCTACACCTTC.

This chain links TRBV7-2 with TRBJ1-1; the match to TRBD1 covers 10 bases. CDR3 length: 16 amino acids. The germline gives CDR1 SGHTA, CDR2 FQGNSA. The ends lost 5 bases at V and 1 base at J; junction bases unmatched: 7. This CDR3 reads CASSVDRGRGNTEAFF. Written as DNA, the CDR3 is TGTGCCAGCAGCGTCGACAGGGGGCGCGGGAACACTGAAGCTTTCTTT.